This T cell receptor beta chain was profiled in a study of metastatic and nonmetastatic thyroid tumors (dated by TCRdb to about 2020). Broadly, across the study: The researchers compared repertoires between peripheral blood samples and tumor or nodule tissue samples from patients with malignant or benign thyroid disease.

General findings and caveats noted by the study authors: In both blood and tumor samples, TCR beta diversity was reported to be significantly higher in malignant tumors than in benign nodules.

No patient had received any treatment before thyroid surgery. Using T-cell receptor beta sequencing, the researchers looked back retrospectively at clinical samples from patients, gathered between about 2012 and 2018. Of note for this clone: What antigen it recognizes has not been identified. Per-base qualities were not stored, and no clone one base away is much larger.

The receptor library was made with PCR. The instrument was an Illumina HiSeq 4000. High-throughput sequencing was used to profile the TCR beta-chain CDR3 region of each patient. Per the authors' processing: CDR3 differences across clinicopathological groups were used to build a classifier for discriminating distant-metastatic papillary thyroid cancer patients. The Shannon index was used to measure repertoire diversity, and the Morisita-Horn index was used to measure how similar tumor and blood repertoires were. TCRdb's own reprocessing of the public reads used fastp at Q25 and MiXCR and kept productive beta chains. V and J calls and clone size were set by TCRdb, not the authors. This sample holds around 23,000 clones; 28% were observed only once. In total, the top ten clones hold around 14% of the sample. Per the germline V gene, SGHRS is the CDR1 and YFSETQ is the CDR2. From cysteine to phenylalanine, the CDR3 is 15 amino acids long. The entry retains the CDR3 DNA only, 45 bases that are in frame from base 1. Trimming removed 4 bases from V and 6 bases from J, leaving 17 bases between the germline ends.

This TCR was recovered from a male donor with papillary thyroid cancer or a benign thyroid nodule (not recorded which). Some clones in this sample may be carry-over from other donors' samples. The sample consisted of tumor tissue. This chain joins TRBV5-1 to TRBJ1-3; TRBD1 is possibly the D segment (6 matching bases). The DNA sequence is as follows: TGCGCCAGCAGCGTCGCCTCCCCAGGGGTAAACACCATATATTTT. Its product reads: CASSVASPGVNTIYF.